This T cell receptor (beta chain) was recovered during a study of blood T cell repertoires in COVID-19. Sequencing used immunoSEQ multiplex PCR; TCRdb keeps in-frame clones, though not all of them. The sample records 240,000 or so clones, 85% to 90% being singletons. This receptor was identified in a woman aged 65 to 85 with active or convalescent COVID-19. Material for sequencing was peripheral blood.

CDR3 loop: CASSYSGGNNEQFF. The DNA of the CDR3 is TGTGCCAGCAGTTACAGCGGGGGAAATAATGAGCAGTTCTTC. The chain recombines TRBV6-2 or TRBV6-3 with TRBJ2-1, with 8 bases lining up with TRBD2. Per germline, CDR1 MNHEY and CDR2 SVGEGT. The CDR3 is 14 residues long. J lost 7 bases, V lost 2 bases, and 4 bases had no gene match.